A selection of T cell receptor beta chains follows, all from one sample in a study of blood T cells in healthy people across ages. Via MiXCR, TCRdb re-called the 5' RACE reads, giving one row per CDR3 protein. The sample lists hundreds of thousands of distinct CDR3 sequences; roughly 60% were seen once. Material for sequencing was blood. Receptors were obtained from a man aged 25 to 45 in good health. CDR3s include the opening cysteine and the closing phenylalanine or tryptophan. The D gene is left open where the match is weak. Part of the rows lack a size; the others show once, few, many or a class for expanded clones.

clone_size	v_call	d_call	j_call	cdr3_aa	cdr3_nt
-	TRBV6-1	-	TRBJ1-2	CASSGLGMVTGYTF	TGTGCCAGCAGTGGATTAGGGATGGTTACGGGCTACACCTTC
-	TRBV21-1	-	TRBJ2-5	CASSKVPAESAAQETQYF	TGTGCCAGCAGCAAAGTCCCGGCCGAATCCGCCGCCCAAGAGACCCAGTACTTC
few	TRBV9	TRBD2	TRBJ2-7	CASSVVIPHSSGRAGEQYF	TGTGCCAGCAGCGTAGTTATCCCCCACTCTAGCGGGAGGGCCGGGGAGCAGTACTTC
few	TRBV7-2	TRBD1	TRBJ2-5	CASSLYGTGGEETQYF	TGTGCCAGCAGCTTATACGGGACAGGGGGCGAGGAGACCCAGTACTTC
few	TRBV29-1	-	TRBJ2-3	CSGEWGREDTQYF	TGCAGCGGGGAATGGGGGCGCGAAGATACGCAGTATTTT
-	TRBV7-2	TRBD1	TRBJ2-7	CASSDRGQGYEQYF	TGTGCCAGCAGTGACAGGGGACAGGGCTACGAGCAGTACTTC
-	TRBV20-1	TRBD1	TRBJ2-1	CSVLDRERVGNEQFF	TGCAGTGTCCTTGACAGGGAGCGAGTGGGGAATGAGCAGTTCTTC
few	TRBV20-1	TRBD1	TRBJ2-7	CSARDGTGGEQYF	TGCAGTGCTAGAGATGGGACAGGAGGCGAGCAGTACTTC
-	TRBV10-3	-	TRBJ2-7	CAIYDRQALADEQYF	TGTGCCATCTATGATCGACAGGCCCTTGCCGACGAGCAGTACTTC
-	TRBV20-1	TRBD1	TRBJ1-2	CSARHPTGLSYGYTF	TGCAGTGCTAGGCACCCGACAGGGCTTAGCTATGGCTACACCTTC
-	TRBV7-9	-	TRBJ2-3	CASSPGAHSTDTQYF	TGTGCCAGCAGCCCCGGGGCTCACAGCACAGATACGCAGTATTTT
-	TRBV12-5	-	TRBJ2-3	CASGQPGVTQYF	TGTGCTAGTGGTCAACCAGGGGTTACGCAGTATTTT
-	TRBV7-9	-	TRBJ2-3	CASGPSVESDTQYF	TGTGCCAGCGGGCCTTCGGTTGAATCGGATACGCAGTATTTT
-	TRBV28	TRBD2	TRBJ2-1	CASSLIGTSGRNGQFF	TGTGCCAGCAGTTTAATAGGGACTAGCGGGAGAAATGGGCAGTTCTTC
-	TRBV2	TRBD1	TRBJ1-1	CASRYRGVSPTEAFF	TGTGCCAGCAGATACAGGGGTGTGAGTCCCACTGAAGCTTTCTTT
-	TRBV20-1	-	TRBJ2-1	CSASLLPLNEQFF	TGCAGTGCTAGTCTCCTCCCTCTCAATGAGCAGTTCTTC